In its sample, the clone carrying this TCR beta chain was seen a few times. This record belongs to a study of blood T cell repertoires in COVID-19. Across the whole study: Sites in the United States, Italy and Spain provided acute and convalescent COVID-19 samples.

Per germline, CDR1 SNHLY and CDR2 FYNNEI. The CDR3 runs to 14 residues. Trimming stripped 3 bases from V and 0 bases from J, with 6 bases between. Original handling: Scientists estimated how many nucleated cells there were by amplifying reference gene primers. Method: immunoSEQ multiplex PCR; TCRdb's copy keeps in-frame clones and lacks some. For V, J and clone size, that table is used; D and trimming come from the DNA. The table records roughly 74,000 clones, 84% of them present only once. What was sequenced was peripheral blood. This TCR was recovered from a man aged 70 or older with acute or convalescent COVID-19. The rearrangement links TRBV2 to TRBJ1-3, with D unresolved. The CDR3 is CASSERVSGNTIYF. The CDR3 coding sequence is TGTGCCAGCAGTGAGAGGGTCTCTGGAAACACCATATATTTT.